The sample holds a few counts of the clone carrying this T cell receptor beta chain. No antigen is known for it. Every bit of the isolated RNA underwent reverse transcription, so sequencing read expressed TCRB transcripts. TCRdb's table, derived via immunoSEQ multiplex PCR, lists solely in-frame clones and lacks some. Here the sample spans about 130,000 clones, about a tenth being singletons. The length of the CDR3 is 15 residues. From germline, CDR1 is SGHRS and CDR2 YFSETQ. Trimming took 0 bases from V and 3 from J, leaving 9 bases between them. This specimen comes from a study of beta chain features in type 1 diabetes. Study-wide points: For Type 1 diabetes patients, all four CD4+ subsets carried TCRB CDR3s that were moderately but significantly shorter.

Sorting that relied on CD45RO/CCR7/CD25/CD127/CD95/CD27 yielded CD4+ naive, central memory, regulatory and stem cell-like memory cells. Sequencing used central memory CD4+ T cells from blood. The gene calls are TRBV5-1 and TRBJ1-4; possible D gene TRBD1, 6 bases. This TCR was sampled from a man between 18 and 35 years old in good health. This chain's CDR3 is CASSLDGQPNEKLFF. CDR3 sequence (DNA): TGCGCCAGCAGCTTGGATGGACAGCCTAATGAAAAACTGTTTTTT.